These T cell receptor beta chains were read from a single sample in a study of T-cell memory formation after mild COVID-19. TCRdb re-analysed the 5' RACE reads in MiXCR, keeping a single row per CDR3 protein. The sample lists some 350,000 distinct CDR3 sequences; approximately 12% were seen once. Sample: PBMCs or a T cell subset sorted from them (not recorded which). The receptor set was obtained from a man younger than 35 who had mild COVID-19 (a few samples of this study predate the infection). Cell type and time point are not known. The CDR3 runs from the conserved cysteine through the conserved F or W. D genes are given only for firm matches. Part of the rows lack a size; the others show once, few, many or a class for expanded clones.

TRBD1	TRBV15	TRBJ2-2	few	TGTGCCACCAGCGGGACAGGGAAGGACACCGGGGAGCTGTTTTTT	CATSGTGKDTGELFF
TRBD2	TRBV3-1	TRBJ2-6	-	TGTGCCAGCAGCCAAGTGGCGGGGGGGTTCAACGTCCTGACTTTC	CASSQVAGGFNVLTF
-	TRBV7-9	TRBJ2-1	few	TGTGCCAGCAGCTCCGTCTGGGACGCCTACAATGAGCAGTTCTTC	CASSSVWDAYNEQFF
TRBD1	TRBV20-1	TRBJ2-3	-	TGCAGTGCTACACAGGGGAGTGGCACAGATACGCAGTATTTT	CSATQGSGTDTQYF
-	TRBV5-1	TRBJ2-5	-	TGCGCCAGCAGCACCGCAAGCCAAGAGACCCAGTACTTC	CASSTASQETQYF
-	TRBV10-3	TRBJ2-5	-	TGTGCCATCAGGAACGACCCCCAAGAGACCCAGTACTTC	CAIRNDPQETQYF
-	TRBV7-2	TRBJ2-3	many	TGTGCCAGCAGCAGCTGGTCCTCCGGCGCAGATACGCAGTATTTT	CASSSWSSGADTQYF
-	TRBV18	TRBJ2-7	-	TGTGCCAGCTCACCCCGGGGCGCCGCCTACGAGCAGTACTTC	CASSPRGAAYEQYF
-	TRBV5-5	TRBJ1-5	-	TGTGCCAGCAGCTCCCGGGGGAGGTGGGAAAGGCAGCCCCAGCATTTT	CASSSRGRWERQPQHF
-	TRBV5-1	TRBJ2-1	many	TGCGCCAGCAGCTTGGCGGCTTCCTCCTACAATGAGCAGTTCTTC	CASSLAASSYNEQFF
TRBD2	TRBV29-1	TRBJ2-2	few	TGCAGCGTTGACGGGACTAGCGACACCGGGGAGCTGTTTTTT	CSVDGTSDTGELFF
-	TRBV7-2	TRBJ2-2	-	TGTGCCAGCAGCTGGCGAGGGTCGGCCGGGGAGCTGTTTTTT	CASSWRGSAGELFF
-	TRBV27	TRBJ2-1	-	TGTGCCAGCAGTCGAGGGAATAATTACAATGAGCAGTTCTTC	CASSRGNNYNEQFF
-	TRBV15	TRBJ1-4	-	TGTGCCACCAGCGAAGGGACAAACGAAAAACTGTTTTTT	CATSEGTNEKLFF
-	TRBV7-3	TRBJ2-2	-	TGTGCCAGCAGCCCGAGGGGGGGCGACACCGGGGAGCTGTTTTTT	CASSPRGGDTGELFF
-	TRBV6-5	TRBJ1-1	few	TGTGCCAGCAGCCGAAGAACCACAATGGGGGGACTGGCTTTCTTT	CASSRRTTMGGLAFF
-	TRBV20-1	TRBJ2-1	-	TGCAGTCACGAAAACCTTGGGACATACAATGAGCAGTTCTTC	CSHENLGTYNEQFF
-	TRBV7-9	TRBJ1-1	few	TGTGCCAGCAGCTTCCCTGAAGCTTTCTTT	CASSFPEAFF
TRBD1	TRBV6-1	TRBJ1-2	-	TGTGCCAGCAGTGACAGGGGGCGCCCGGACTATGGCTACACCTTC	CASSDRGRPDYGYTF
TRBD2	TRBV4-3	TRBJ2-3	many	TGCGCCAGCAGCCCCCGACGGGGGGGCGGGTCGGATACGCAGTATTTT	CASSPRRGGGSDTQYF
TRBD2	TRBV12-3/TRBV12-4	TRBJ2-7	-	TGTGCCAGCAGTTCCCCGACTAGCGGACAACCCTCCTACGAGCAGTACTTC	CASSSPTSGQPSYEQYF
-	TRBV6-1	TRBJ2-3	-	TGTGCCAGCAGTAGACCGGGACCCCCAGGGGATACGCAGTATTTT	CASSRPGPPGDTQYF
TRBD1	TRBV28	TRBJ2-3	-	TGTGCCAGCAGTTTTGCCAGGGGGTTCACAGATACGCAGTATTTT	CASSFARGFTDTQYF
-	TRBV5-1	TRBJ2-1	many	TGCGCCAGCAGCTTGGCTCCGACTCTGAACAATGAGCAGTTCTTC	CASSLAPTLNNEQFF
-	TRBV7-6	TRBJ2-2	many	TGTGCCAGCAGCCCCGACAGATTCACCGGGGAGCTGTTTTTT	CASSPDRFTGELFF
TRBD1	TRBV5-5	TRBJ2-1	few	TGTGCCAGCAGCGCGGAGTGGGGACAGGGTGAGCAGTTCTTC	CASSAEWGQGEQFF
TRBD1	TRBV20-1	TRBJ1-5	few	TGCAGTGCTAGGGACAGGGGAGCGGGTCAGCCCCAGCATTTT	CSARDRGAGQPQHF
TRBD1	TRBV7-2	TRBJ1-1	few	TGTGCCAGCAGTCGAGCCGGACAGGGAAGAGAAGCTTTCTTT	CASSRAGQGREAFF
TRBD1	TRBV2	TRBJ2-1	few	TGTGCCAGCAGGGCCGACAGGGGGTCCTACAATGAGCAGTTCTTC	CASRADRGSYNEQFF
-	TRBV9	TRBJ2-7	-	TGTGCCAGCAGCGGCGGGACTCCGGGTCACGAGCAGTACTTC	CASSGGTPGHEQYF
-	TRBV20-1	TRBJ1-2	-	TGCAGTGCCGCCCAGACAGGCCTCGGCGGCTATGGCTACACCTTC	CSAAQTGLGGYGYTF
-	TRBV20-1	TRBJ2-3	many	TGCAGTCCGCCCCAGGCAGATACGCAGTATTTT	CSPPQADTQYF
-	TRBV7-3	TRBJ2-1	-	TGTGCCAGCAGCCCGGAAGACCGCAATGAGCAGTTCTTC	CASSPEDRNEQFF
-	TRBV2	TRBJ1-1	few	TGTGCCAGCAGCGGTGAAAGAGACACTGAAGCTTTCTTT	CASSGERDTEAFF
-	TRBV20-1	TRBJ1-4	few	TGCAGTGCTTCTGACCCAAGAGGAACTAATGAAAAACTGTTTTTT	CSASDPRGTNEKLFF
-	TRBV12-3/TRBV12-4	TRBJ1-2	-	TGTGCCAGCAGTTTTAGAGGTTCTGGCTACACCTTC	CASSFRGSGYTF
TRBD1	TRBV7-2	TRBJ1-6	few	TGTGCCAGCAGCTTAGCCCTTGACAGGGGGCATAATTCACCCCTCCACTTT	CASSLALDRGHNSPLHF
-	TRBV7-9	TRBJ2-5	many	TGTGCCAGCAGCTTAGAGGGCAGGCAAGAGACCCAGTACTTC	CASSLEGRQETQYF
TRBD2	TRBV4-1	TRBJ2-1	few	TGCGCCAGCAGCCAAGAAGGACAGCTAGCGGGGGGGTATGAGCAGTTCTTC	CASSQEGQLAGGYEQFF
TRBD1	TRBV9	TRBJ1-1	few	TGTGCCAGCAGTCCAGAGGGATCGGGAGGACAGGGCCTTGAAGCTTTCTTT	CASSPEGSGGQGLEAFF
-	TRBV15	TRBJ2-5	-	TGTGCCACCAGCAGAGGCCGGGGTCAAGAGACCCAGTACTTC	CATSRGRGQETQYF
TRBD1	TRBV7-9	TRBJ2-3	few	TGTGCCAGCAGCTACGGATTGTGGACAGGTGAGGGAGATACGCAGTATTTT	CASSYGLWTGEGDTQYF
-	TRBV7-2	TRBJ1-1	-	TGTGCCAGCAGCACAGGCTGGTCGCCAGACACTGAAGCTTTCTTT	CASSTGWSPDTEAFF
TRBD2	TRBV7-2	TRBJ2-5	-	TGTGCCAGCAGCCCTAGCGGATCCCAAGAGACCCAGTACTTC	CASSPSGSQETQYF